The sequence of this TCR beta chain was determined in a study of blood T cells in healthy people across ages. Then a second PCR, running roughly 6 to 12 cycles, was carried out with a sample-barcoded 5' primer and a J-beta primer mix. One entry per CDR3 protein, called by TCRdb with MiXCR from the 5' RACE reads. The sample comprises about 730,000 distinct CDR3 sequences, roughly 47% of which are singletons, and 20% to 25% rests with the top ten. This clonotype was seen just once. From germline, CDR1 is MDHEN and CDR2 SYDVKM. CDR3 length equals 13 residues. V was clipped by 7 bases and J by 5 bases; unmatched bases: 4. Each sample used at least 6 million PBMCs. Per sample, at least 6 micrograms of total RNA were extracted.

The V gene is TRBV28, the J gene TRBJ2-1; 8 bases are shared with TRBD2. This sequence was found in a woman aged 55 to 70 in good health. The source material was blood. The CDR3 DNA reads TGTGCCAGCACCCGCGGGGGGAACAATGAGCAGTTCTTC. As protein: CASTRGGNNEQFF.